The 23 T cell receptor beta chains listed next were all sequenced from one sample in a study of T cell repertoires in cytomegalovirus infection. TCRdb ran MiXCR on the reads and lists one entry per CDR3 protein. Among about 740,000 distinct CDR3 sequences listed, roughly a third were seen once. The specimen was PBMCs. These receptors were obtained from a human donor in good health (CMV status not recorded). Some clones in this sample may be carry-over from other donors' samples.

This chain joins TRBV12-3 or TRBV12-4 and TRBJ2-3, with D perhaps matching TRBD2 (5 bases). V lost 5 bases, J lost 6 bases, and 12 bases lay in between. The CDR3 covers 13 residues. The CDR3 loop is CASSKHRGDTQYF. The CDR3 DNA reads as TGTGCCAGCAGTAAGCACCGAGGGGATACGCAGTATTTT.

The V gene is TRBV6-5, the J gene TRBJ2-1; weak D call: TRBD2 (5 bases). From germline, CDR1 is MNHEY and CDR2 SVGAGI. The CDR3 has 16 residues. V lost 5 bases, J lost 1 base, and 15 bases lay in between. CDR3 sequence (DNA): TGTGCCAGCAGTACTCGGGGTGTTTCATCCTACAATGAGCAGTTCTTC. It translates to CASSTRGVSSYNEQFF.

This clonotype was found a few times. This sequence joins TRBV6-1 and TRBJ1-2; D is uncertain. This CDR3 is built from 12 residues. Trimming took 3 bases from V and 4 from J, leaving 6 bases between them. Germline V gives CDR1 MNHNS, CDR2 SASEGT. CDR3 residues: CASSDEVYGYTF. The CDR3 nucleotides read TGTGCCAGCAGTGATGAGGTCTATGGCTACACCTTC.

This clonotype appeared a few times. This rearrangement joins TRBV7-3 to TRBJ2-7; 12 nucleotides match TRBD1. The CDR3 has 16 residues. Germline lookup yields CDR1 SGHTA and CDR2 FQGTGA. J gave up 5 bases and V 5 bases, and 10 bases lay outside the gene matches. In DNA, the CDR3 is TGTGCCAGCAGCCGAGGACCCGGGACAGGGGGCAACGAGCAGTACTTC. Translation: CASSRGPGTGGNEQYF.

This sequence joins TRBV7-3 and TRBJ2-2; D gene unclear. Trimming shortened V by 5 bases and J by 8 bases, and 15 bases separated the two germline ends. This CDR3 has 14 amino acids. The V gene's germline CDR1 is SGHTA and CDR2 FQGTGA. DNA of the CDR3: TGTGCCAGCAGCCTTACCTCAGGCCGAGGGGAGCTGTTTTTT. It specifies CASSLTSGRGELFF.

The chain uses TRBV12-3 or TRBV12-4 and TRBJ1-1; TRBD1 might be the D (6 bases). The CDR3 runs to 14 residues. Trimming removed 7 bases at V and 4 bases at J, with 16 bases between. The CDR3 bases are TGTGCCAGCATCATCACGGGGGGGGCCACTGAAGCTTTCTTT. Encoded protein: CASIITGGATEAFF.

The table lists this clonotype with a count of one. The V gene is TRBV29-1, the J gene TRBJ2-1, with 8 bases matching TRBD2. The V and J ends lost 4 bases and 7 bases, in that order; junction bases with no gene match: 12. The CDR3 spans 15 residues. CDR1 and CDR2 (germline): SQVTM, ANQGSEA. CDR3 DNA: TGCAGCGTTGGCTTGGCGGGAGGAGGGTTGAATGAGCAGTTCTTC. It is translated as CSVGLAGGGLNEQFF.

This clonotype occurred a few times. V is TRBV27 and J is TRBJ2-5; the match to TRBD2 covers 8 bases. The CDR3 is 16 amino acids. The V segment lost 5 bases and the J segment 5 bases; nucleotides outside the gene matches: 13. The germline gives CDR1 MNHEY, CDR2 SMNVEV (reference sequence). This chain's CDR3 is CASSPLRSGSTETQYF. In DNA, the CDR3 is TGTGCCAGCAGTCCACTGCGGAGCGGGAGTACGGAGACCCAGTACTTC.

This clonotype was recorded at least ten times. The CDR3 coding sequence is TGTGCCAGCAGCTTACCGACAGGGGGAGGAGGCGGCTACACCTTC. It specifies CASSLPTGGGGGYTF. The chain has TRBV7-9 and TRBJ1-2; 9 bases are shared with TRBD1. The CDR3 totals 15 residues. The germline CDR1 and CDR2 sequences are SEHNR and FQNEAQ (reference sequence). J lost 8 bases, V lost 2 bases, and 9 bases had no gene match.

Ten or more counts support this clonotype. The rearrangement links TRBV11-1 to TRBJ2-3; D might be TRBD1 or TRBD2, each matching 5 bases. The CDR3 is made up of 17 amino acids. Between the trimmed V and J ends, which lost 1 base and 3 bases, there was a span of 17 bases. Germline V gene lookup returns CDR1 SGHAT and CDR2 FQDESV (reference sequence). CDR3 sequence (DNA): TGTGCCAGCAGCTTAGAAGAGGGGAGACCAGGTACAGATACGCAGTATTTT. Amino acid sequence: CASSLEEGRPGTDTQYF.

At least ten counts were recorded for this clonotype. V is TRBV12-3 or TRBV12-4 and J is TRBJ2-1, with D hard to call. V was clipped by 3 bases and J by 5 bases, with 14 bases between them. This CDR3 has 15 residues. The CDR3 DNA reads as TGTGCCAGCAGTTTCCGGCGGATGGACCACAATGAGCAGTTCTTC. Amino acids: CASSFRRMDHNEQFF.

The chain combines TRBV10-3 with TRBJ1-1; D is uncertain. Germline-derived CDR1 and CDR2 are ENHRY and SYGVKD. Trimming shortened V by 6 bases and J by 5 bases, and 13 bases separated the two germline ends. This CDR3 region has 13 residues. The CDR3 DNA is TGTGCCATCAGCGCGGTTGTAGTAACTGAAGCTTTCTTT. Residues: CAISAVVVTEAFF.

This clonotype was picked up many times. J is TRBJ2-1 and V is TRBV7-9; D not resolved. The CDR3 extends over 14 amino acids. Trimming pared 5 bases from V and 7 bases from J, leaving 15 bases between. Germline V gene lookup returns CDR1 SEHNR and CDR2 FQNEAQ (reference sequence). This CDR3 reads CASSPQNTVNEQFF. CDR3 DNA sequence: TGTGCCAGCAGCCCCCAAAACACGGTAAATGAGCAGTTCTTC.

The rearrangement joins TRBV2 to TRBJ1-2; TRBD1 matches at 7 bases. V shed 6 bases and J 7 bases; nucleotides not matched to a gene: 11. CDR3 length equals 14 residues. Germline CDR1 reads SNHLY; CDR2 reads FYNNEI. The CDR3 loop reads CASRGTVDSGGYTF. The CDR3 bases are TGTGCCAGCAGAGGGACAGTCGATTCGGGTGGCTACACCTTC.

The gene calls are TRBV28 and TRBJ2-7; a possible D gene is TRBD2 (6 bases). CDR1 and CDR2 from the germline V gene are MDHEN and SYDVKM. V was clipped by 6 bases and J by 1 base, with 19 bases between them. The CDR3 loop spans 16 amino acids. This chain's CDR3 is CASSRGLGRSSYEQYF. For the CDR3, the DNA is TGTGCCAGCAGCCGGGGACTCGGCAGATCTTCCTACGAGCAGTACTTC.

This clonotype appeared a single time. This chain connects TRBV29-1 to TRBJ2-7; 7 nucleotides match TRBD1. The ends lost 3 bases at V and 6 bases at J; junction bases unmatched: 5. The CDR3 length is 12 residues. The germline V gene has CDR1 SQVTM and CDR2 ANQGSEA. The CDR3 DNA reads as TGCAGCGTTGATTTAGGGGGCCGCGAGCAGTACTTC. Translating it yields CSVDLGGREQYF.

V usage is TRBV23-1 and J usage is TRBJ1-5; the D is unclear. TRBV23-1 is filed as an ORF, its function uncertain. The CDR3 covers 14 residues. Trimming stripped 2 bases from V and 5 bases from J, with 10 bases between. As DNA, the CDR3 is TGCGCCAGCAGTCAACCAAAGGGAGATCAGCCCCAGCATTTT. Translating gives CASSQPKGDQPQHF.

This clonotype turned up a few times. V gene TRBV6-4 combines with J gene TRBJ2-7; D could derive from TRBD1 or TRBD2 (5 bases each). V was cut by 4 bases and J by 6 bases, with 16 bases left in between. Germline V gene sequence: CDR1 MRHNA, CDR2 SNTAGT. This CDR3 is built from 14 residues. The CDR3 nucleotides read TGTGCCAGCAGTGCTGAACACCTGAGGGGCGAGCAGTACTTC. Protein sequence: CASSAEHLRGEQYF.

On this clonotype: Given a much more abundant clone one base away, this may be a read error. The rearrangement links TRBV7-2 to TRBJ2-3, with a tentative D call TRBD1 (6 bases). Germline lookup yields CDR1 SGHTA and CDR2 FQGNSA. Trimming stripped 2 bases from V and 2 bases from J, with 11 bases between. The CDR3 totals 15 residues. For the CDR3, the DNA is TGTGCCAGCAGCTTACAGGGGCCGGACACAGATACGCAGTATTTT. Translating gives CASSLQGPDTDTQYF.

The J gene is TRBJ2-5, the V gene TRBV7-2; D perhaps matches TRBD2 (6 bases). The V end was cut by 6 bases, the J end by 1 base, with 15 bases between. This CDR3 has 15 residues. The germline V gene encodes CDR1 SGHTA and CDR2 FQGNSA. The CDR3 DNA reads as TGTGCCAGCAGTCCTAAGCGGGCAACCCAAGAGACCCAGTACTTC. This codes for CASSPKRATQETQYF.

This clonotype showed up just a few times. The gene calls are TRBV14 and TRBJ2-4, with D possibly TRBD1 on 6 matching bases. V was shortened by 6 bases and J by 6 bases, with 9 bases between the two germline ends. CDR3 size: 12 residues. Germline CDR1 reads SGHDN; CDR2 reads FVKESK. The CDR3 region has the DNA TGTGCCAGCAGTCTGGACAGAAACATTCAGTACTTC. Its protein product is CASSLDRNIQYF.

This clonotype was observed a handful of times. The chain uses TRBV6-1 and TRBJ2-5; no clear D. Between the trimmed V and J ends, which lost 10 bases and 0 bases, there was a span of 18 bases. The CDR3 length is 15 residues. CDR1 MNHNS and CDR2 SASEGT come from the germline V gene. The CDR3, as DNA: TGTGCCACCTCAAGGGCGAGGAATTACCAAGAGACCCAGTACTTC. Its protein is CATSRARNYQETQYF.

This chain connects TRBV20-1 to TRBJ1-1, with TRBD1 as a possible D gene (5 bases). The CDR3 runs to 14 residues. Trimming pared 6 bases from V and 4 bases from J, leaving 18 bases between. Germline lookup yields CDR1 DFQATT and CDR2 SNEGSKA (reference sequence). The CDR3 loop reads CSAKSRGVPTEAFF. The CDR3 bases are TGCAGTGCCAAGAGCCGGGGGGTCCCCACTGAAGCTTTCTTT.